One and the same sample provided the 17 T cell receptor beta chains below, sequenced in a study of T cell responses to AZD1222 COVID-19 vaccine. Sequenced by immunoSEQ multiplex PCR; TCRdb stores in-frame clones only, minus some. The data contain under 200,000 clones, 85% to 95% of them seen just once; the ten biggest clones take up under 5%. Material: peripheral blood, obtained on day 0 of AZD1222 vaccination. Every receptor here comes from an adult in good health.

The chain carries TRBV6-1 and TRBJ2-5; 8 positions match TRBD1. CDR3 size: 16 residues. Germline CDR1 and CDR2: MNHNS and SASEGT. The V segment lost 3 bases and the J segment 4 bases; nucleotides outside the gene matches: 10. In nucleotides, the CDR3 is TGTGCCAGCAGTGAGGCCGGGACACAGGGGGGAGAGACCCAGTACTTC. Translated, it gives CASSEAGTQGGETQYF.

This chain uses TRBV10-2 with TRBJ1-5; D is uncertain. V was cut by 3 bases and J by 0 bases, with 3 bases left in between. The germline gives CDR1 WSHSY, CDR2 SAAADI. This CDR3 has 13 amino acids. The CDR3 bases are TGCGCCAGCAGTGAATCTAGCAATCAGCCCCAGCATTTT. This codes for CASSESSNQPQHF.

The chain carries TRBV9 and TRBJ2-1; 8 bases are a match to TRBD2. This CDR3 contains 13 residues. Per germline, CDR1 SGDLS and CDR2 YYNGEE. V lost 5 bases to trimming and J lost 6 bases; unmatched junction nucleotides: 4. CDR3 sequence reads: CASSRSGTNEQFF. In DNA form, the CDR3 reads TGTGCCAGCAGTCGTAGCGGGACCAATGAGCAGTTCTTC. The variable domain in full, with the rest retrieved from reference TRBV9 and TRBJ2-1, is DSGVTQTPKHLITATGQRVTLRCSPRSGDLSVYWYQQSLDQGLQFLIQYYNGEERAKGNILERFSAQQFPDLHSELNLSSLELGDSALYFCASSRSGTNEQFFGPGTRLTVL.

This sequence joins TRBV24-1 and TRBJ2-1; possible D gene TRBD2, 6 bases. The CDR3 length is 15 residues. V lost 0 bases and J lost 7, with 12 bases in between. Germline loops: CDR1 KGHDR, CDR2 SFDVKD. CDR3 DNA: TGTGCCACCAGTGATTTGATCGGGGGTAGGAATGAGCAGTTCTTC. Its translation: CATSDLIGGRNEQFF.

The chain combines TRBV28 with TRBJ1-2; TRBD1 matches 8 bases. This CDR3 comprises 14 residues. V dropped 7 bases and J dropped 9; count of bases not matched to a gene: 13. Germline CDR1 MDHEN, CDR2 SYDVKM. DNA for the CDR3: TGTGCCAGCACTCCCACCTCCGGGACAGGCAGCTACACCTTC. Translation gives CASTPTSGTGSYTF.

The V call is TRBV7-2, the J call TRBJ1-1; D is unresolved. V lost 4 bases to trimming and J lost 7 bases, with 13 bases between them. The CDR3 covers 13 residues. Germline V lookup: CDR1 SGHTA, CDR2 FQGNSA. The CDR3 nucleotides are TGTGCCAGCAGCTCAGGACCGTGGGGTGAAGCTTTCTTT. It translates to CASSSGPWGEAFF.

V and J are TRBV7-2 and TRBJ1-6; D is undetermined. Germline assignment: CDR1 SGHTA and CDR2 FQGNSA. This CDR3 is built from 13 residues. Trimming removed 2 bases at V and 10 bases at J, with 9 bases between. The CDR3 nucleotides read TGTGCCAGCAGCTTACAGGACGGGTCACCCCTCCACTTT. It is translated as CASSLQDGSPLHF.

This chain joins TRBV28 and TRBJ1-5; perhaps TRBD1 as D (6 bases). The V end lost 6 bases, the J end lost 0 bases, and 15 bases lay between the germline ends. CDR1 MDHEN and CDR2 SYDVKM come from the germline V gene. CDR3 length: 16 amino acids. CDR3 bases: TGTGCCAGCAGACTCGGGACACTACTTAGCAATCAGCCCCAGCATTTT. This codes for CASRLGTLLSNQPQHF.

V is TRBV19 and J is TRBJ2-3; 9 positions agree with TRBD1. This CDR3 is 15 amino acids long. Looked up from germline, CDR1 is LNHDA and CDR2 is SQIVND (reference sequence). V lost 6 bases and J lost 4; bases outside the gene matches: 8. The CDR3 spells CASRRDRAYSDTQYF. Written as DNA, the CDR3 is TGTGCCAGTAGGAGGGACAGGGCCTATTCAGATACGCAGTATTTT.

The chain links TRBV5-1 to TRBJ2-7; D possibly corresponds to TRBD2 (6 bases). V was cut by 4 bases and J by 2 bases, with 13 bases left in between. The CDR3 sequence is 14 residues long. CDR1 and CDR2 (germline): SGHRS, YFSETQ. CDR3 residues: CASSVGLDAYEQYF. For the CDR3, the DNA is TGCGCCAGCAGCGTGGGACTTGATGCCTACGAGCAGTACTTC.

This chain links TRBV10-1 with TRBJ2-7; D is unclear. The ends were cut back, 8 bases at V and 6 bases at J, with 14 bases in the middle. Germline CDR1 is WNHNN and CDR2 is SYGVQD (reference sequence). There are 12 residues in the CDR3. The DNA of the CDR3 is TGCGCCAGCTCCGAGGTAGCCGGCGAGCAGTACTTC. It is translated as CASSEVAGEQYF.

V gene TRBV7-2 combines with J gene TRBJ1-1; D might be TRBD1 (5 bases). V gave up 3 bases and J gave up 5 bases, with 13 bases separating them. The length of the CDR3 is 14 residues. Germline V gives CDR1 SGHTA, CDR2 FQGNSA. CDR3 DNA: TGTGCCAGCAGCTTCGGCAGGGCGAGTACTGAAGCTTTCTTT. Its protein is CASSFGRASTEAFF.

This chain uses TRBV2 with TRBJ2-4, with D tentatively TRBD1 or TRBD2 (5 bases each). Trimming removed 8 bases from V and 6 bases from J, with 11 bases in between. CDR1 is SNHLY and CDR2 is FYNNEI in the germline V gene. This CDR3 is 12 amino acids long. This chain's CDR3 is CASRGDGNIQYF. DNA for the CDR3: TGTGCCAGCCGTGGGGACGGAAACATTCAGTACTTC.

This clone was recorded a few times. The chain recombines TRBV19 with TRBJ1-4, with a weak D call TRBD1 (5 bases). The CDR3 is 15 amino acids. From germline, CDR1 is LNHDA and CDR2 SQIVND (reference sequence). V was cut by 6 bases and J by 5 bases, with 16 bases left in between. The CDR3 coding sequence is TGTGCCAGTAGCCTGGGGGGTCTAGGGAATGAAAAACTGTTTTTT. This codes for CASSLGGLGNEKLFF.

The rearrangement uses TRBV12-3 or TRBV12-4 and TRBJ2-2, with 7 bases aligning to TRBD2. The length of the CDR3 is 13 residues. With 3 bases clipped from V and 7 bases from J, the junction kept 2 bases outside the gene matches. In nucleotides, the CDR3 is TGTGCCAGCAGTTTCTCGGGGGGCGGGGAGCTGTTTTTT. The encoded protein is CASSFSGGGELFF.

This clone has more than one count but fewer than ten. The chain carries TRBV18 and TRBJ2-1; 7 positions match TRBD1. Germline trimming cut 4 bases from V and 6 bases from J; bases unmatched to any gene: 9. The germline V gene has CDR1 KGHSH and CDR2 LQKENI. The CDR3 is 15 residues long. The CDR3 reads CASSRTGFTPNEQFF. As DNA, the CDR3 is TGTGCCAGCTCACGGACAGGTTTTACCCCCAATGAGCAGTTCTTC.

The DNA of the CDR3 is TGCAGTGCTAGAGACTATGAGCAGTTCTTC. It is translated as CSARDYEQFF. J is TRBJ2-1 and V is TRBV20-1; no firm D call. Trimming removed 0 bases from V and 8 bases from J, with 2 bases in between. The CDR3 runs 10 residues. In germline, CDR1 is DFQATT, CDR2 SNEGSKA (reference sequence).